This T cell receptor (beta chain) came from a study of T cells after yellow fever vaccination. The study, taken as a whole, reports: Clones from primary vaccination mostly reappeared after the booster (approximately 95% CD4, approximately 91% CD8). FACS-sorted repertoires could contain abundant clonotypes contaminating from the bulk population. Peaking on day 5 versus 15, the secondary response was faster but weaker.

This clonotype was observed at least ten times. Its antigen is unknown. Germline V lookup: CDR1 SGHTA, CDR2 FQGNSA. This CDR3 contains 15 residues. Trimming shortened V by 0 bases and J by 3 bases, and 10 bases separated the two germline ends. Production of TCR cDNA was by 5'RACE template switching, which also added a universal primer site and UMIs. TCRdb fed the 5' RACE reads into MiXCR, producing one record per CDR3 protein. The data hold some 240,000 distinct CDR3 sequences, with more than 3.5% observed a single time. The material was PBMCs, obtained 15 days after the yellow fever booster vaccination. The clonotype originates from a man between 18 and 29 years old who received the YFV17D yellow fever vaccine. J is TRBJ2-3 and V is TRBV7-2; D possibly corresponds to TRBD1 (5 bases). Written as DNA, the CDR3 is TGTGCCAGCAGCTTAGCAGGGGCTGATACAGATACGCAGTATTTT. Translated: CASSLAGADTDTQYF.